The clone carrying this T cell receptor beta chain was seen more than once but under ten times. Its antigen is unknown. V was pared by 7 bases and J by 2 bases, with 14 bases between. Per germline, CDR1 MNHNS and CDR2 SASEGT. The CDR3 is 14 residues long. The TCRbeta library incorporated unique molecular identifiers. TCRdb re-analysed the PCR reads in MiXCR, keeping a single row per CDR3 protein. The data hold about a million distinct CDR3 sequences, with about 26% observed a single time. These data originate in a study of T-cell reconstitution after alpha-beta-depleted transplantation in children. Study outcomes and limitations: It was reported that alpha-beta T cells came from several hundred expanded graft clones (about two months after transplant).

The V call is TRBV6-1, the J call TRBJ1-1; D perhaps matches TRBD1 (6 bases). The starting material was PBMCs, mostly from graft donor cells, obtained 360 days after TCRalphabeta/CD19-depleted stem cell transplant. This clonotype was sampled from a boy under three years old who had a stem cell transplant for SCID, so the T cells may come from the graft donor. CDR3: CASNRAGVNTEAFF. CDR3 DNA sequence: TGTGCCAGCAACAGGGCCGGGGTTAACACTGAAGCTTTCTTT.